Listed here are 14 T cell receptor beta chains from one sample, sequenced in a study of cytomegalovirus exposure and HLA in healthy donors. 60 Vbeta and 13 Jbeta primers were used in PCR. Produced via immunoSEQ multiplex PCR; TCRdb's table is partial and in-frame only. This repertoire comprises about 60,000 clones; its ten largest clones make up around a sixth. Sequenced material: PBMCs. Receptors originate from a boy aged 5-17 years in good health and CMV-seronegative.

This chain connects TRBV9 to TRBJ2-1, with D unresolved. The V and J ends lost 4 bases and 2 bases respectively, with 13 bases between them. The CDR3 spans 15 residues. CDR1 is SGDLS and CDR2 is YYNGEE in the germline V gene. The CDR3, as DNA: TGTGCCAGCAGCCCCCCCGGTGTTGCCTACAATGAGCAGTTCTTC. The encoded protein is CASSPPGVAYNEQFF.

This chain connects TRBV7-2 to TRBJ2-7, with a tentative D call TRBD2 (6 bases). Germline CDR1 and CDR2: SGHTA and FQGNSA. The CDR3 runs to 14 residues. Trimming stripped 3 bases from V and 0 bases from J, with 9 bases between. The CDR3: CASSLAGNSYEQYF. CDR3 bases: TGTGCCAGCAGCTTGGCGGGAAACTCCTACGAGCAGTACTTC.

The chain links TRBV5-8 to TRBJ1-5, with D perhaps matching TRBD1 (5 bases). Germline-derived CDR1 and CDR2 are SGHTS and YDEGEE. Trimming pared 0 bases from V and 1 base from J, leaving 11 bases between. The CDR3 is made up of 16 amino acids. In nucleotides, the CDR3 is TGTGCCAGCAGCTTGGAAAGGGGAGGCAGCAATCAGCCCCAGCATTTT. Its translation: CASSLERGGSNQPQHF.

This chain uses TRBV7-9 with TRBJ2-3, with a possible D match to TRBD2 (5 bases). The germline V and J ends were trimmed by 9 bases and 10 bases, with 20 bases remaining between them. This CDR3 comprises 13 residues. Looked up from germline, CDR1 is SEHNR and CDR2 is FQNEAQ (reference sequence). DNA of the CDR3: TGTGCCAGAAGCACAAACGGGATCGATGCGCAGTATTTT. Protein product: CARSTNGIDAQYF. Based on the CDR3 plus reference TRBV7-9 and TRBJ2-3, the full variable domain is DTGVSQNPRHKITKRGQNVTFRCDPISEHNRLYWYRQTLGQGPEFLTYFQNEAQLEKSRLLSDRFSAERPKGSFSTLEIQRTEQGDSAMYLCARSTNGIDAQYFGPGTRLTVL.

The gene calls are TRBV7-9 and TRBJ1-3; D might be TRBD1 (5 bases). The CDR3 runs 16 residues. Trimming removed 6 bases from V and 4 bases from J, with 19 bases in between. Per germline, CDR1 SEHNR and CDR2 FQNEAQ (reference sequence). The CDR3 region is CASSPSGGTSGNTIYF. CDR3 sequence (DNA): TGTGCCAGCAGTCCATCGGGAGGGACTTCGGGAAACACCATATATTTT.

The rearrangement links TRBV19 to TRBJ2-2; D is undetermined. V lost 7 bases, J lost 5 bases, and 17 bases lay in between. The CDR3 runs to 15 residues. Germline values: CDR1 LNHDA, CDR2 SQIVND (reference sequence). The CDR3 DNA follows: TGTGCCAGTACCGAGTATCGACTTAAAACCGGGGAGCTGTTTTTT. It specifies CASTEYRLKTGELFF.

The CDR3 DNA reads as TGTGCCAGCAGAGTCAGGGTCAGTGGGACTGAAGCTTTCTTT. Translated: CASRVRVSGTEAFF. The rearrangement joins TRBV6-5 to TRBJ1-1, with a possible D match to TRBD1 (5 bases). CDR3 length equals 14 residues. Germline V gene sequence: CDR1 MNHEY, CDR2 SVGAGI. V was cut by 6 bases and J by 5 bases, with 16 bases left in between.

The gene calls are TRBV4-1 and TRBJ2-1, with 10 bases aligning to TRBD2. From germline, CDR1 is MGHRA and CDR2 YSYEKL. J gave up 7 bases and V 4 bases, and 7 bases lay outside the gene matches. The CDR3 length is 15 residues. CDR3 region: CASSRPSGSGNEQFF. The CDR3 DNA reads TGCGCCAGCAGCCGGCCTAGCGGGAGTGGAAATGAGCAGTTCTTC.

The chain employs TRBV7-9 and TRBJ1-5; D ambiguous. Germline V lookup: CDR1 SEHNR, CDR2 FQNEAQ (reference sequence). This CDR3 is built from 14 residues. V was clipped by 4 bases and J by 9 bases, with 16 bases between them. DNA for the CDR3: TGTGCCAGCAGCTCGGAGCGCGGGCTGAGGCCCCAGCATTTT. This translates into CASSSERGLRPQHF.

The chain recombines TRBV4-1 with TRBJ1-1; D is perhaps TRBD1 (6 bases). From germline, CDR1 is MGHRA and CDR2 YSYEKL. This CDR3 spans 15 amino acids. The germline V and J ends were trimmed by 4 bases and 6 bases, with 18 bases remaining between them. The CDR3 nucleotides are TGCGCCAGCAGCCCCGGAGGGGGGGCTCGGGCTGAAGCTTTCTTT. Its translation is CASSPGGGARAEAFF.

J is TRBJ2-1 and V is TRBV2; D is possibly TRBD1 (5 bases). Germline V gene sequence: CDR1 SNHLY, CDR2 FYNNEI. The V gene lost 3 bases and the J gene lost 5 bases, with 11 bases spanning the gap. This CDR3 region has 14 residues. The CDR3 nucleotides are TGTGCCAGCAGTGAGGACCCAGGGAACAATGAGCAGTTCTTC. It translates to CASSEDPGNNEQFF.

On this clone itself: The sample carries other DNA sequences with the same CDR3. The chain links TRBV5-1 to TRBJ1-5; 7 bases are a match to TRBD1. The CDR3 is 17 amino acids. The junction had 6 bases not matched to a gene; V was cut back by 0 bases and J by 0 bases. CDR1 and CDR2 (germline): SGHRS, YFSETQ. The CDR3 coding sequence is TGCGCCAGCAGCTTGGGGACAGGATCTAGTAGCAATCAGCCCCAGCATTTT. It yields the protein CASSLGTGSSSNQPQHF.

CDR3 residues: CASASPGTGDDEQYF. The CDR3 DNA reads TGCGCCAGCGCCAGCCCCGGGACAGGGGATGACGAGCAGTACTTC. The gene calls are TRBV4-1 and TRBJ2-7; 10 nucleotides match TRBD1. The germline CDR1 and CDR2 sequences are MGHRA and YSYEKL. The V gene end was trimmed by 8 bases and the J gene end by 5 bases; junction bases not matched to a gene: 12. This CDR3 has 15 residues.

The V call is TRBV27, the J call TRBJ2-3; 7 bases agree with TRBD2. V was pared by 5 bases and J by 5 bases, with 13 bases of the junction left unmatched. This CDR3 has 16 residues. The germline V gene has CDR1 MNHEY and CDR2 SMNVEV (reference sequence). The CDR3, as DNA: TGTGCCAGCAGTCCCTTTTTAACGGGAGGAGGAGATACGCAGTATTTT. Its translation: CASSPFLTGGGDTQYF.